This TCR beta chain was recovered during a study of blood T cell repertoires in COVID-19. Study information: Collection of acute and convalescent COVID-19 samples took place in the United States, Italy and Spain.

The sample holds a few counts of this clone. Repertoires were generated with immunoSEQ multiplex PCR, while TCRdb's copy carries only in-frame clones and drops some. The sample holds roughly 380,000 clones; around 89% are singletons and the top ten take roughly 1.6%. V lost 5 bases and J lost 10, with 12 bases in between. This CDR3 has 12 amino acids. Germline V CDR1 and CDR2: SGHTA, FQGTGA. The receptor was derived from a woman aged 40 to 49 with COVID-19, enrolled during active disease. The chain joins TRBV7-3 to TRBJ2-1, with D perhaps matching TRBD2 (7 bases). The sample was peripheral blood. This chain's CDR3 is CASSLGGGEQFF. The CDR3 nucleotides read TGTGCCAGCAGCCTAGGCGGGGGCGAGCAGTTCTTC.